This passage covers 5 T cell receptor beta chains from one sample sequenced in a study of molecular identifiers for immune sequencing clone quantification. TCRdb used MiXCR to reprocess the PCR reads, holding one entry per CDR3 protein. The sample consists of tens of thousands of distinct CDR3 sequences, around 27% of them appearing once. Material: naive CD8+ T cells from blood, with Jurkat cell RNA spiked in. Described subset: FACS-sorted CD8+CD4-CCR7+CD45RA+ naive T cells. These TCRs come from a human donor in good health. Some libraries in this study had Jurkat cell RNA spiked in.

This chain uses TRBV6-2 or TRBV6-3 with TRBJ2-7, with D possibly called TRBD1 or TRBD2 (5 bases each). Trimming removed 6 bases at V and 5 bases at J, with 20 bases between. The length of the CDR3 is 15 residues. Looked up from germline, CDR1 is MNHEY and CDR2 is SVGEGT. The CDR3 bases are TGTGCCAGCAGCCCTCCCTTGACAGCGGCCCACGAGCAGTACTTC. Translating it yields CASSPPLTAAHEQYF.

The chain uses TRBV2 and TRBJ2-2, with D tentatively TRBD1 (5 bases). In germline, CDR1 is SNHLY, CDR2 FYNNEI. V lost 7 bases and J lost 1, with 13 bases in between. The length of the CDR3 is 15 residues. CDR3 protein: CASKATGQNTGELFF. CDR3 DNA: TGTGCCAGCAAAGCAACTGGACAGAACACCGGGGAGCTGTTTTTT.

This clonotype was recorded a few times. The chain combines TRBV20-1 with TRBJ2-1, with D possibly matching TRBD2 (5 bases). Per the germline V gene, CDR1 is DFQATT and CDR2 is SNEGSKA (reference sequence). With 5 bases removed from V and 1 base from J, the gap between germline ends came to 21 bases. The CDR3 contains 17 residues. CDR3 bases: TGCAGTGCTGCCCTCCTTAGCGACAAAGGGTCCTACAATGAGCAGTTCTTC. Translation gives CSAALLSDKGSYNEQFF.

The chain carries TRBV19 and TRBJ2-7; a weak D match, TRBD1 (7 bases). Germline V gene lookup returns CDR1 LNHDA and CDR2 SQIVND (reference sequence). V lost 6 bases and J lost 2, with 11 bases in between. CDR3 length equals 13 residues. The CDR3, as DNA: TGTGCCAGTAGCGCGGGACAGACCTACGAGCAGTACTTC. This encodes CASSAGQTYEQYF.

With regard to this clonotype: The CDR3 end shows no conserved phenylalanine or tryptophan, and so a read error is likely. This chain links TRBV4-3 with TRBJ2-1; D might be TRBD2 (6 bases). The CDR3 is 16 residues long. Per the germline V gene, CDR1 is LGHNA and CDR2 is YSLEER. V was cut by 1 base and J by 5 bases, with 15 bases left in between. Here the CDR3 DNA reads TGCGCCAGCAGCCAAGTAGGCGGTGGAGGGGACAATGAGCAGTTCTCC. This sequence encodes CASSQVGGGGDNEQFS.